The entry below describes one T cell receptor beta chain. After removal of 7 bases from V and 5 bases from J, the junction contained 10 bases not matched to a gene. CDR3 size: 13 residues. Germline V gene data show CDR1 as GTSNPN and CDR2 as SVGIG (reference sequence). Participants spanned ages about 18 to 95 years and resided in fewer than 30 US areas. Before being deemed recovered, Cohort 3 donors had two negative PCRs, clearance, or symptom resolution. The data are from a study of blood T cell repertoires in COVID-19. Study at large: Sources were T cells, B-cell-depleted T cells, or PBMCs; the material itself was cDNA or gDNA.

Original handling: By means of reference gene primer amplification, nucleated cell counts were estimated. Measured with immunoSEQ multiplex PCR; TCRdb has only the in-frame clones, and not every one. For V, J and clone size, that table is used; D and trimming come from the DNA. The table includes more than 200,000 clones, 85% to 90% detected once. The chain uses TRBV30 and TRBJ1-2, with 7 positions matching TRBD1. The receptor's source is a woman aged 30 to 39 who had recovered from COVID-19. Sample: PBMCs or T cells enriched from blood (not recorded which). The CDR3 DNA reads TGTGCCTTAGAAAGGGGGCGGGGTTATGGCTACACCTTC. Protein sequence: CALERGRGYGYTF.